Shown below are 30 T cell receptor beta chains from a single sample sequenced in a study of Ad26.COV2.S vaccination and SARS-CoV-2 variants. The sample's treatment: roughly 19 received Ad26.COV2.S at low or high dose, single or two shots; 5 received placebo; per-sample allocation not given. The investigators took samples on day 63 after the first vaccine or placebo injection. The method was immunoSEQ multiplex PCR; TCRdb's version includes in-frame clones alone and lacks a portion of them. The table lists roughly 500,000 clones, roughly 85% of them singletons. The sequencing used peripheral blood, collected in a trial of Ad26.COV2.S vaccine versus placebo. These receptors all stem from a person aged 18-65 years who received the Ad26.COV2.S COVID-19 vaccine or a placebo.

The chain recombines TRBV28 with TRBJ2-2, with 8 bases matching TRBD2. Germline V CDR1 and CDR2: MDHEN, SYDVKM. V shed 5 bases, J shed 0 bases, and the junction held 2 bases outside the gene matches. This CDR3 comprises 15 residues. The CDR3 spells CASSLLAANTGELFF. For the CDR3, the DNA is TGTGCCAGCAGTCTACTAGCGGCGAACACCGGGGAGCTGTTTTTT.

The rearrangement uses TRBV5-8 and TRBJ2-2; 9 bases map to TRBD2. The CDR3 sequence is 15 residues long. CDR1 and CDR2 (germline): SGHTS, YDEGEE. V was pared by 4 bases and J by 2 bases, with 3 bases of the junction left unmatched. The CDR3: CASSPGLANTGELFF. The CDR3 DNA reads TGTGCCAGCAGCCCGGGACTAGCAAACACCGGGGAGCTGTTTTTT.

J is TRBJ2-1 and V is TRBV29-1; 9 nucleotides agree with TRBD2. CDR1 is SQVTM, CDR2 ANQGSEA, per germline. The CDR3 sequence is 13 residues long. After removal of 4 bases from V and 7 bases from J, the junction contained 5 bases not matched to a gene. The CDR3 bases are TGCAGCGTTGGGACTAGCGCACGGAATGAGCAGTTCTTC. Protein product: CSVGTSARNEQFF.

The chain uses TRBV15 and TRBJ2-7; the match to TRBD2 covers 13 bases. CDR3 length: 14 amino acids. The germline V gene encodes CDR1 LNHNV and CDR2 YYDKDF (reference sequence). The ends lost 3 bases at V and 9 bases at J; junction bases unmatched: 5. The CDR3 region has the DNA TGTGCCACCAGCAGGGGACTAGCGGGAATAAGGCAGTACTTC. It codes for CATSRGLAGIRQYF.

The chain recombines TRBV6-6 with TRBJ2-7; no definite D call. CDR1 MNHNY and CDR2 SVGAGI come from the germline V gene (reference sequence). V was pared by 9 bases and J by 0 bases, with 9 bases between. This CDR3 has 12 residues. CDR3 loop: CASGRTSYEQYF. The CDR3 DNA sequence: TGTGCCAGTGGCAGGACCTCCTACGAGCAGTACTTC.

The CDR3 coding sequence is TGTGCCAGCACCCGACTAGCGGGGACCTACGAGCAGTACTTC. It is translated as CASTRLAGTYEQYF. The chain carries TRBV6-6 and TRBJ2-7; 11 nucleotides agree with TRBD2. Losses at the gene ends were 7 bases for V and 2 bases for J; bases not matched to a gene: 4. The germline V gene has CDR1 MNHNY and CDR2 SVGAGI (reference sequence). The CDR3 has 14 amino acids.

The chain recombines TRBV9 with TRBJ2-1; 7 nucleotides line up with TRBD2. CDR1 SGDLS and CDR2 YYNGEE come from the germline V gene. The CDR3 spans 14 residues. Unmatched junction bases numbered 2, after V lost 0 bases and J lost 5 bases. CDR3 nucleotide sequence: TGTGCCAGCAGCGTAGGGACTAGAGACAATGAGCAGTTCTTC. Its protein product is CASSVGTRDNEQFF.

The chain couples TRBV28 to TRBJ1-4, with TRBD1 identical over 9 bases. Germline loops: CDR1 MDHEN, CDR2 SYDVKM. This CDR3 is 16 amino acids long. The junction had 7 bases not matched to a gene; V was cut back by 6 bases and J by 2 bases. The CDR3 bases are TGTGCCAGCAGCCCCACAGGGGGCAGGACTAATGAAAAACTGTTTTTT. Amino acid sequence: CASSPTGGRTNEKLFF.

The chain combines TRBV4-2 with TRBJ2-2; D possibly corresponds to TRBD1 (5 bases). The CDR3 extends over 17 amino acids. V lost 0 bases and J lost 4, with 15 bases in between. Germline CDR1 and CDR2: LGHNA and YNFKEQ. This CDR3 is CASSQDGAGLVTGELFF. CDR3 bases: TGTGCCAGCAGCCAAGATGGGGCTGGTCTGGTCACCGGGGAGCTGTTTTTT.

The gene calls are TRBV5-8 and TRBJ1-3; TRBD1 matches 8 bases. CDR1 and CDR2 from the germline V gene are SGHTS and YDEGEE. This CDR3 has 15 residues. Unmatched junction bases numbered 6, after V lost 5 bases and J lost 2 bases. As DNA, the CDR3 is TGTGCCAGCAGAATGGACAGGGCGACTGGAAACACCATATATTTT. Protein: CASRMDRATGNTIYF.

The rearrangement joins TRBV28 to TRBJ1-2; 7 positions match TRBD1. Germline loops: CDR1 MDHEN, CDR2 SYDVKM. The ends lost 1 base at V and 2 bases at J; junction bases unmatched: 1. CDR3 length: 14 amino acids. This chain's CDR3 is CASSLLGQNYGYTF. The CDR3 bases are TGTGCCAGCAGTTTATTGGGACAGAACTATGGCTACACCTTC.

This chain links TRBV19 with TRBJ2-1; D remains unclear. The germline V and J ends were trimmed by 7 bases and 0 bases, with 19 bases remaining between them. CDR3 length: 17 amino acids. Germline V lookup: CDR1 LNHDA, CDR2 SQIVND (reference sequence). CDR3 sequence: CASTHRTLSSSYNEQFF. In DNA form, the CDR3 reads TGTGCCAGTACCCATCGAACCCTGAGCAGCTCCTACAATGAGCAGTTCTTC.

The chain couples TRBV4-2 to TRBJ1-2; TRBD1 might be the D (5 bases). Germline assignment: CDR1 LGHNA and CDR2 YNFKEQ. The CDR3 contains 15 residues. Trimming cost V 0 bases and J 7 bases, with 15 bases left between them. CDR3 DNA sequence: TGTGCCAGCAGCCAAGATCCCAGGGATACTGGTGGCTACACCTTC. The encoded protein is CASSQDPRDTGGYTF.

This chain uses TRBV5-1 with TRBJ2-7; a weak D match, TRBD1 (7 bases). Germline V gene lookup returns CDR1 SGHRS and CDR2 YFSETQ. CDR3 size: 16 residues. Deletions cut 0 bases from V and 4 bases from J, with 17 bases between. Here the CDR3 DNA reads TGCGCCAGCAGCTTGGGGGCGGGACAGTCAACTTACGAGCAGTACTTC. Amino acid sequence: CASSLGAGQSTYEQYF.

CDR3 DNA sequence: TGCGCCAGCAGCCAAGATCTTGGGGGCGATAACGGGGAGCTGTTTTTT. It yields the protein CASSQDLGGDNGELFF. The chain uses TRBV4-1 and TRBJ2-2; D might be TRBD1 (6 bases). Germline CDR1 reads MGHRA; CDR2 reads YSYEKL. Trimming cost V 0 bases and J 7 bases, with 15 bases left between them. This CDR3 contains 16 residues.

The chain links TRBV12-3 or TRBV12-4 to TRBJ1-1; D gene ambiguous. CDR3 length: 12 residues. V was pared by 3 bases and J by 5 bases, with 7 bases between. CDR3 in DNA: TGTGCCAGCAGTTTCCCAGATACTGAAGCTTTCTTT. It yields the protein CASSFPDTEAFF.

In DNA form, the CDR3 reads TGTGCCAGCAGCTTGGGTCTGGTAGTAGATACGCAGTATTTT. Amino acids: CASSLGLVVDTQYF. V usage is TRBV5-5 and J usage is TRBJ2-3, with D unresolved. Trimming shortened V by 0 bases and J by 5 bases, and 10 bases separated the two germline ends. Germline lookup yields CDR1 SGHKS and CDR2 YYEKEE (reference sequence). The CDR3 covers 14 residues. Complete variable domain (other parts from reference TRBV5-5 and TRBJ2-3): DAGVTQSPTHLIKTRGQQVTLRCSPISGHKSVSWYQQVLGQGPQFIFQYYEKEERGRGNFPDRFSARQFPNYSSELNVNALLLGDSALYLCASSLGLVVDTQYFGPGTRLTVL.

The chain joins TRBV28 to TRBJ2-1; 8 positions match TRBD1. Germline V CDR1 and CDR2: MDHEN, SYDVKM. The CDR3 totals 15 residues. V was pared by 6 bases and J by 8 bases, with 12 bases of the junction left unmatched. CDR3 DNA: TGTGCCAGCAGCCGCGACAGGGGAAGTATCGATGAGCAGTTCTTC. The encoded protein is CASSRDRGSIDEQFF.

The rearrangement joins TRBV25-1 to TRBJ2-1; 7 nucleotides agree with TRBD1. The CDR3 totals 14 residues. The junction had 2 bases not matched to a gene; V was cut back by 5 bases and J by 1 base. Germline V gene sequence: CDR1 MGHDK, CDR2 SYGVNS. Here the CDR3 reads CASSRGQSYNEQFF. The CDR3 DNA is TGTGCCAGCAGTAGGGGGCAGTCCTACAATGAGCAGTTCTTC.

The chain recombines TRBV24-1 with TRBJ2-1, with 8 positions matching TRBD2. The junction had 8 bases not matched to a gene; V was cut back by 4 bases and J by 4 bases. Germline V lookup: CDR1 KGHDR, CDR2 SFDVKD. There are 16 residues in the CDR3. The CDR3 loop reads CATSDRSGSRYNEQFF. CDR3 in DNA: TGTGCCACCAGTGACAGAAGCGGGAGCCGGTACAATGAGCAGTTCTTC.

The V call is TRBV11-2, the J call TRBJ2-6; D possibly uses TRBD1 or TRBD2 (5 bases each). V was clipped by 5 bases and J by 4 bases, with 18 bases between them. The CDR3 covers 17 residues. Per germline, CDR1 SGHAT and CDR2 FQNNGV. The chain's CDR3 is CASSRGDAVAGANVLTF. In DNA, the CDR3 is TGTGCCAGCAGCAGGGGAGACGCAGTCGCCGGGGCCAACGTCCTGACTTTC.

To note about this clone: The junction shows a germline mismatch at one end, possibly a read error. This sequence joins TRBV7-7 and TRBJ2-5, with 11 bases aligning to TRBD2. CDR1 is SSHAT, CDR2 FNYEAQ, per germline (reference sequence). This CDR3 has 17 amino acids. This chain's CDR3 is CASSPGTSGKNQETQYF. CDR3 sequence (DNA): TGTGCTAGCAGCCCCGGGACTAGCGGAAAGAACCAAGAGACCCAGTACTTC.

The rearrangement links TRBV29-1 to TRBJ1-1; TRBD1 agrees at 8 bases. V trimming: 3 bases; J trimming: 5 bases; junction bases outside the gene matches: 5. This CDR3 spans 13 amino acids. The germline V gene has CDR1 SQVTM and CDR2 ANQGSEA. The CDR3, as DNA: TGCAGCGTTGATCAACAGGGGGGAACTGAAGCTTTCTTT. This translates into CSVDQQGGTEAFF.

The V call is TRBV30, the J call TRBJ1-4, with 8 bases identical to TRBD1. V was pared by 3 bases and J by 8 bases, with 11 bases of the junction left unmatched. Germline loops: CDR1 GTSNPN, CDR2 SVGIG (reference sequence). CDR3 length equals 15 residues. CDR3 protein: CAWRDNGQGGEKLFF. CDR3 sequence (DNA): TGTGCCTGGAGAGACAACGGACAGGGTGGCGAAAAACTGTTTTTT. The full variable domain, in which reference TRBV30 and TRBJ1-4 provide the parts outside the CDR3, is SQTIHQWPATLVQPVGSPLSLECTVEGTSNPNLYWYRQAAGRGLQLLFYSVGIGQISSEVPQNLSASRPQDRQFILSSKKLLLSDSGFYLCAWRDNGQGGEKLFFGSGTQLSVL.

J is TRBJ1-1 and V is TRBV6-1, with a weak D call TRBD1 (5 bases). The CDR3 covers 15 residues. The ends were cut back, 1 base at V and 5 bases at J, with 14 bases in the middle. The V gene's germline CDR1 is MNHNS and CDR2 SASEGT. The CDR3 loop reads CASSEGGPRGTEAFF. CDR3 coding DNA: TGTGCCAGCAGTGAAGGGGGCCCCCGAGGGACTGAAGCTTTCTTT.

This chain connects TRBV7-2 to TRBJ1-2; TRBD1 aligns across 9 bases. The V gene end was trimmed by 3 bases and the J gene end by 4 bases; junction bases not matched to a gene: 6. This CDR3 region has 15 residues. CDR1 is SGHTA and CDR2 is FQGNSA in the germline V gene. DNA for the CDR3: TGTGCCAGCAGCTTGACATCGGGACAGGGCTATGGCTACACCTTC. It translates to CASSLTSGQGYGYTF. Looking up the rest from reference TRBV7-2 and TRBJ1-2 gives the full variable domain: GAGVSQSPSNKVTEKGKDVELRCDPISGHTALYWYRQSLGQGLEFLIYFQGNSAPDKSGLPSDRFSAERTGGSVSTLTIQRTQQEDSAVYLCASSLTSGQGYGYTFGSGTRLTVV.

The chain couples TRBV7-9 to TRBJ2-7, with 7 bases lining up with TRBD1. Germline V lookup: CDR1 SEHNR, CDR2 FQNEAQ (reference sequence). The CDR3 contains 14 residues. The V gene end was trimmed by 5 bases and the J gene end by 5 bases; junction bases not matched to a gene: 9. CDR3 amino acids: CASSPRTGVDEQYF. Written as DNA, the CDR3 is TGTGCCAGCAGCCCACGGACAGGTGTCGACGAGCAGTACTTC.

This clone was counted once. The V and J genes are TRBV28 and TRBJ1-4, with 7 bases fitting TRBD1. Germline V gene lookup returns CDR1 MDHEN and CDR2 SYDVKM. The CDR3 consists of 14 residues. V lost 6 bases to trimming and J lost 5 bases; unmatched junction nucleotides: 6. The CDR3 nucleotides are TGTGCCAGCAGCCCCGGGACAGAAAATGAAAAACTGTTTTTT. Amino acids: CASSPGTENEKLFF.

The rearrangement joins TRBV15 to TRBJ2-3, with a tentative D call TRBD2 (6 bases). CDR3 size: 13 residues. Trimming shortened V by 1 base and J by 5 bases, and 7 bases separated the two germline ends. CDR1 is LNHNV, CDR2 YYDKDF, per germline (reference sequence). The CDR3 DNA reads TGTGCCACCAGCAGAGCGGGGGAAGATACGCAGTATTTT. This codes for CATSRAGEDTQYF.

The rearrangement uses TRBV6-5 and TRBJ2-1; no firm D call. Germline lookup yields CDR1 MNHEY and CDR2 SVGAGI. Trimming took 6 bases from V and 4 from J, leaving 10 bases between them. The CDR3 totals 13 residues. CDR3 amino acids: CASRAVQYNEQFF. The CDR3 DNA follows: TGTGCCAGCAGGGCAGTACAATACAATGAGCAGTTCTTC.